Each of the 2 T cell receptor beta chains below was sequenced from the same sample in a study of blood T cells in healthy people across ages (dated by TCRdb to the mid-2010s). The library came from 5' RACE. The run used an Illumina HiSeq 2500. A second PCR of about 6 to 11 cycles was run with a J-beta primer mix and a sample-barcoded 5' primer. The public reads were reanalyzed by TCRdb: fastp trimming at Q25, MiXCR alignment, in-frame beta chains only. Every CDR3 protein is listed once, alongside the most common genes and DNA of its rows. The sample data list 1.4 million to 1.5 million distinct CDR3 sequences, and approximately 38% of these were observed just once. The ten largest clones take up approximately 7.9% of the sample. Sequencing was carried out using blood. These TCRs come from a young woman in good health.

CDR3 DNA: TGTGCCAGCAGTTTAGTTGCGGGACGGTATTTGTACGAGCAGTACTTC. Residues: CASSLVAGRYLYEQYF. The V and J genes are TRBV28 and TRBJ2-4; D may be TRBD2 (6 bases). The J call may be mistaken, given a closer DNA end match to TRBJ2-7. Germline CDR1 is MDHEN and CDR2 is SYDVKM. The CDR3 consists of 16 residues.

This sequence joins TRBV5-6 and TRBJ2-7; a possible D gene is TRBD1 (5 bases). V lost 2 bases to trimming and J lost 5 bases, with 11 bases between them. The germline CDR1 and CDR2 sequences are SGHDT and YYEEEE. The CDR3 totals 13 residues. CDR3 in DNA: TGTGCCAGCAGCTTTCCAGGGATCAACGAGCAGTACTTC. This translates into CASSFPGINEQYF.